These 32 T cell receptor beta chains share one sample of origin, sequenced in a study of blood T cells in healthy people across ages. It was with a sample-barcoded 5' primer and a J-beta primer mix that a second PCR of roughly 7 to 12 cycles was run. TCRdb re-derived calls from the 5' RACE reads in MiXCR, one entry per CDR3 protein. The sample yields hundreds of thousands of distinct CDR3 sequences, 20% to 30% seen once. This sample also belongs to another study, concerning T cells of mothers and their children.

The specimen was blood. Every receptor here comes from a boy aged 10-17 years in good health.

The chain is built from TRBV7-6 and TRBJ1-5; maybe TRBD1 (6 bases). The CDR3 length is 15 residues. V lost 1 base, J lost 5 bases, and 12 bases lay in between. The germline CDR1 and CDR2 sequences are SGHVS and FNYEAQ. The CDR3 coding sequence is TGTGCCAGCAGCTTAGAGGACAGTTGGGATCAGCCCCAGCATTTT. This codes for CASSLEDSWDQPQHF.

This chain uses TRBV11-2 with TRBJ1-2; the D is unclear. Trimming took off 5 bases at V and 8 bases at J, with 18 bases between the two ends. The CDR3 extends over 14 amino acids. Germline CDR1 and CDR2: SGHAT and FQNNGV. CDR3: CASSLISSADGYTF. The CDR3, as DNA: TGTGCCAGCAGCCTAATTAGCTCCGCGGACGGCTACACCTTC.

The V and J genes are TRBV30 and TRBJ2-3; 9 bases map to TRBD2. V lost 3 bases to trimming and J lost 2 bases; unmatched junction nucleotides: 6. Looked up from germline, CDR1 is GTSNPN and CDR2 is SVGIG (reference sequence). CDR3 size: 15 residues. The CDR3 nucleotides are TGTGCCTGGAGCCAAGTAGCGGGGGTCACAGATACGCAGTATTTT. Residues: CAWSQVAGVTDTQYF.

This clonotype was seen a few times. The chain uses TRBV11-2 and TRBJ2-7; 9 bases fit TRBD2. The CDR3 extends over 15 amino acids. The V gene end was trimmed by 0 bases and the J gene end by 7 bases; junction bases not matched to a gene: 7. Germline lookup yields CDR1 SGHAT and CDR2 FQNNGV. The CDR3 loop reads CASSLEGGGAKEQYF. CDR3 nucleotides: TGTGCCAGCAGCTTAGAAGGCGGGGGGGCCAAAGAGCAGTACTTC.

Remarks on this clonotype: At one of its ends the junction is not consistent with the germline gene, which may arise from a read error. The CDR3, as DNA: TGCAATGCCACCGAGGGGGGAGATACGAACACCGGGAAGCTGTTTTTT. This encodes CNATEGGDTNTGKLFF. The V call is TRBV20-1, the J call TRBJ2-2; either TRBD1 or TRBD2 may supply D (6 bases each). Germline V CDR1 and CDR2: DFQATT, SNEGSKA (reference sequence). This CDR3 has 16 amino acids.

This clonotype was counted between two and nine times. The V gene is TRBV12-5, the J gene TRBJ2-7, with TRBD2 identical over 8 bases. Germline-derived CDR1 and CDR2 are LGHNT and FRNRAP. The CDR3 sequence is 15 residues long. With 3 bases clipped from V and 3 bases from J, the junction kept 7 bases outside the gene matches. CDR3 DNA: TGTGCTAGTGGTTTTACCGGGACTAGGGGCTACGAGCAGTACTTC. Its protein product is CASGFTGTRGYEQYF.

This clonotype showed up just a few times. The chain has TRBV24-1 and TRBJ2-5; 9 bases align to TRBD2. The CDR3 sequence is 17 residues long. In germline, CDR1 is KGHDR, CDR2 SFDVKD. V was clipped by 5 bases and J by 5 bases; unmatched bases: 14. The CDR3 DNA reads TGTGCCACCAGTGCCCCCTCGGCTAGCGGGGAAATGGAGACCCAGTACTTC. Protein sequence: CATSAPSASGEMETQYF.

J is TRBJ1-2 and V is TRBV27; D is undetermined. The germline V gene has CDR1 MNHEY and CDR2 SMNVEV (reference sequence). The CDR3 spans 13 residues. Trimming cost V 6 bases and J 4 bases, with 12 bases left between them. The CDR3 here is CASRRTGFYGYTF. CDR3 DNA: TGTGCCAGCAGACGGACGGGGTTCTATGGCTACACCTTC.

The CDR3 sequence is CASSLDFKYNEQFF. In nucleotides, the CDR3 is TGTGCCAGCAGCTTAGATTTTAAGTACAATGAGCAGTTCTTC. The J gene is TRBJ2-5, the V gene TRBV7-9, with D unresolved. With the DNA end fitting TRBJ2-1 better, the J assignment may be wrong. CDR1 is SEHNR, CDR2 FQNEAQ, per germline (reference sequence). This CDR3 is built from 14 residues.

This clonotype was seen more than once but under ten times. The chain couples TRBV5-1 to TRBJ2-5; the match to TRBD2 covers 8 bases. The germline V gene has CDR1 SGHRS and CDR2 YFSETQ. This CDR3 spans 16 amino acids. With 1 base clipped from V and 5 bases from J, the junction kept 10 bases outside the gene matches. The CDR3 sequence: CASSLMSGGEAETQYF. For the CDR3, the DNA is TGCGCCAGCAGCTTGATGAGCGGGGGCGAAGCGGAGACCCAGTACTTC.

There are a few counts of this clonotype. The chain combines TRBV7-3 with TRBJ2-7, with TRBD1 identical over 8 bases. This CDR3 spans 17 amino acids. Germline CDR1 is SGHTA and CDR2 is FQGTGA. V was pared by 5 bases and J by 2 bases, with 14 bases of the junction left unmatched. CDR3 loop: CASSRRLRDRRTYEQYF. The CDR3 DNA follows: TGTGCCAGCAGCCGACGACTCCGGGACAGGCGCACCTACGAGCAGTACTTC.

CDR3 nucleotides: TGTGCCAGCAGCTTGAAGGGGCGGAACACTGAAGCTTTCTTT. Amino acid sequence: CASSLKGRNTEAFF. V is TRBV5-6 and J is TRBJ1-1, with a weak D call TRBD1 (5 bases). V gave up 1 base and J gave up 1 base, with 8 bases separating them. CDR3 length: 14 amino acids. Germline V gene lookup returns CDR1 SGHDT and CDR2 YYEEEE.

For this clonotype: Its ends do not fully match the called genes, so a read error is possible. The chain employs TRBV4-1 and TRBJ1-2; 8 positions match TRBD1. The CDR3 loop spans 15 amino acids. From germline, CDR1 is MGHRA and CDR2 YSYEKL. CDR3 DNA: TGCGCCAGCAGCCGCCCGGGACAGGCATTTTTCTCCCCCAAATTC. It yields the protein CASSRPGQAFFSPKF.

This sequence joins TRBV10-3 and TRBJ2-5; D is possibly TRBD2 (6 bases). The J call could be wrong; TRBJ2-7 is a better fit for the DNA end. Germline V gene sequence: CDR1 ENHRY, CDR2 SYGVKD. There are 12 residues in the CDR3. The CDR3 region is CAPRGVCHEQYF. The CDR3 region has the DNA TGTGCCCCACGCGGGGTTTGCCACGAGCAGTACTTC.

The V call is TRBV2, the J call TRBJ1-4; 8 bases are shared with TRBD1. Trimming removed 4 bases from V and 4 bases from J; junction bases left unmatched: 5. The CDR3 spans 15 residues. Per the germline V gene, CDR1 is SNHLY and CDR2 is FYNNEI. CDR3 loop: CASSARTGFNEKLFF. CDR3 nucleotide sequence: TGTGCCAGCAGTGCTAGGACAGGGTTTAATGAAAAACTGTTTTTT.

This chain links TRBV27 with TRBJ1-5; D possibly corresponds to TRBD1 (6 bases). The V gene lost 8 bases and the J gene lost 7 bases, with 15 bases spanning the gap. Germline CDR1 MNHEY, CDR2 SMNVEV (reference sequence). The CDR3 contains 13 residues. DNA of the CDR3: TGTGCCAGCGCCCTCAGGGGAGGACAGCCCCAGCATTTT. Its protein is CASALRGGQPQHF.

A note on this clonotype: Its ends do not fully match the called genes, so a read error is possible. The rearrangement uses TRBV2 and TRBJ1-2, with 9 nucleotides matching TRBD1. This CDR3 comprises 15 residues. Germline assignment: CDR1 SNHLY and CDR2 FYNNEI. Here the CDR3 reads CACSSDRGFSYGYTF. The CDR3 DNA sequence: TGTGCCTGCAGCTCCGACAGGGGGTTCTCCTATGGCTACACCTTC.

The V call is TRBV5-5, the J call TRBJ2-5; tentatively, D is TRBD2 (6 bases). This CDR3 comprises 14 residues. CDR1 and CDR2 (germline): SGHKS, YYEKEE (reference sequence). Trimming removed 4 bases from V and 5 bases from J, with 15 bases in between. CDR3 coding DNA: TGTGCCAGCAGCCCCCTGGAGGGCCGGGAGACCCAGTACTTC. This codes for CASSPLEGRETQYF.

V is TRBV12-3 or TRBV12-4 and J is TRBJ2-1; unclear D gene. With 6 bases removed from V and 0 bases from J, the gap between germline ends came to 12 bases. The CDR3 runs to 15 residues. The CDR3 bases are TGTGCCAGCAGCCAAGCGCTGAGCTCCTACAATGAGCAGTTCTTC. Amino acid sequence: CASSQALSSYNEQFF.

This clonotype showed up just a few times. The chain has TRBV27 and TRBJ2-7; no reliable D call. CDR1 and CDR2 from the germline V gene are MNHEY and SMNVEV (reference sequence). Trimming removed 5 bases at V and 4 bases at J, with 12 bases between. This CDR3 comprises 13 residues. CDR3 in amino acids: CASSERVRYEQYF. The CDR3 nucleotides read TGTGCCAGCAGTGAAAGGGTGCGTTACGAGCAGTACTTC.

The chain employs TRBV11-2 and TRBJ2-1; 8 nucleotides align to TRBD2. The CDR3 length is 17 residues. CDR1 is SGHAT, CDR2 FQNNGV, per germline. Unmatched junction bases numbered 23, after V lost 6 bases and J lost 13 bases. This CDR3 is CASSPGPPGLVSGDQFF. The CDR3 DNA is TGTGCCAGCAGTCCAGGGCCCCCGGGACTAGTCTCAGGGGACCAGTTCTTC.

CDR3 coding DNA: TGTGCCAGCAGAATAGCGGGGGAGGGTGGGAATGAGCAGTTCTTC. Amino acids: CASRIAGEGGNEQFF. The rearrangement joins TRBV2 to TRBJ2-1, with 9 bases lining up with TRBD2. The CDR3 has 15 amino acids. Losses at the gene ends were 6 bases for V and 7 bases for J; bases not matched to a gene: 10. CDR1 is SNHLY and CDR2 is FYNNEI in the germline V gene.

The chain has TRBV24-1 and TRBJ1-2, with TRBD1 identical over 8 bases. The V gene's germline CDR1 is KGHDR and CDR2 SFDVKD. Losses at the gene ends were 3 bases for V and 5 bases for J; bases not matched to a gene: 7. This CDR3 is built from 15 residues. CDR3 sequence (DNA): TGTGCCACCAGTGATCACTCGACAGGGGAGTATGGCTACACCTTC. It translates to CATSDHSTGEYGYTF.

This clonotype was found a few times. CDR3 region: CSARGWGWEGQTQYF. In nucleotides, the CDR3 is TGCAGTGCTAGAGGTTGGGGGTGGGAAGGGCAGACCCAGTACTTC. The rearrangement joins TRBV20-1 to TRBJ2-5, with D perhaps given as TRBD1 or TRBD2 (5 bases each). The V gene lost 1 base and the J gene lost 6 bases, with 18 bases spanning the gap. Germline lookup yields CDR1 DFQATT and CDR2 SNEGSKA (reference sequence). The CDR3 totals 15 residues.

The chain couples TRBV12-3 or TRBV12-4 to TRBJ1-1, with D hard to call. Trimming stripped 5 bases from V and 1 base from J, with 11 bases between. The CDR3 spans 14 residues. Here the CDR3 DNA reads TGTGCCAGCAGTACAACCTGGGGGAACACTGAAGCTTTCTTT. The encoded protein is CASSTTWGNTEAFF.

This clonotype was observed a few times. The chain employs TRBV29-1 and TRBJ2-3; the D call may be TRBD1 or TRBD2 (5 bases each). This CDR3 region has 13 residues. Germline loops: CDR1 SQVTM, CDR2 ANQGSEA. V lost 1 base to trimming and J lost 1 base, with 6 bases between them. The CDR3 region has the DNA TGCAGCGTTGAAGGGGACGGCACAGATACGCAGTATTTT. Translated, it gives CSVEGDGTDTQYF.

This chain connects TRBV12-3 or TRBV12-4 to TRBJ2-2; D may be TRBD1 (6 bases). The CDR3 is 13 residues long. Between the trimmed V and J ends, which lost 4 bases and 7 bases, there was a span of 10 bases. The CDR3 protein is CASSSGVGGELFF. As DNA, the CDR3 is TGTGCCAGCAGTTCAGGGGTAGGCGGGGAGCTGTTTTTT.

This clonotype was seen a few times. V is TRBV9 and J is TRBJ2-3; D gene unclear. Looked up from germline, CDR1 is SGDLS and CDR2 is YYNGEE. The CDR3 has 14 residues. The ends were cut back, 0 bases at V and 3 bases at J, with 8 bases in the middle. CDR3 in DNA: TGTGCCAGCAGCGTAGGGAGCGAAACAGATACGCAGTATTTT. This sequence encodes CASSVGSETDTQYF.

The V gene is TRBV7-8, the J gene TRBJ2-2, with a possible D match to TRBD2 (5 bases). V was shortened by 2 bases and J by 3 bases, with 10 bases between the two germline ends. The germline CDR1 and CDR2 sequences are SGHVS and FQNEAQ. The CDR3 covers 15 residues. The CDR3: CASSLFSGDTGELFF. In DNA form, the CDR3 reads TGTGCCAGCAGCTTATTCTCCGGGGACACCGGGGAGCTGTTTTTT.

The genes are TRBV12-3 or TRBV12-4 and TRBJ1-6, with D perhaps matching TRBD1 (6 bases). V was trimmed by 6 bases and J by 0 bases, leaving 9 bases between them. The CDR3 is 15 amino acids. CDR3 sequence reads: CASSYRDSYNSPLHF. The CDR3 DNA follows: TGTGCCAGCAGCTACAGGGACTCCTATAATTCACCCCTCCACTTT.

This chain uses TRBV29-1 with TRBJ2-3; 9 bases line up with TRBD2. J was trimmed by 3 bases and V by 4 bases; bases with no gene match: 8. This CDR3 is built from 15 residues. Germline CDR1 reads SQVTM; CDR2 reads ANQGSEA. In DNA form, the CDR3 reads TGCAGCGTTGTCATAGCGGGAGTGGCGACAGATACGCAGTATTTT. Translation gives CSVVIAGVATDTQYF.

The J gene is TRBJ2-7, the V gene TRBV6-2 or TRBV6-3; no reliable D call. The CDR3 extends over 11 amino acids. From germline, CDR1 is MNHEY and CDR2 SVGEGT. V was shortened by 3 bases and J by 7 bases, with 7 bases between the two germline ends. CDR3 loop: CASSYMEEQYF. DNA for the CDR3: TGTGCCAGCAGTTATATGGAGGAGCAGTACTTC.